The 8 T cell receptor beta chains below come from one sample, sequenced in a study of blood T cell repertoires in COVID-19. Some clones are missing from TCRdb's copy, which holds only in-frame ones; the method was immunoSEQ multiplex PCR. The table records approximately 150,000 clones, approximately 84% of them present only once. The source material was peripheral blood. The receptors derive from a human donor with acute or convalescent COVID-19. The donor label of this sample is uncertain.

The genes are TRBV19 and TRBJ2-2, with 12 nucleotides matching TRBD2. CDR3 length: 15 residues. V was pared by 7 bases and J by 6 bases, with 6 bases of the junction left unmatched. Looked up from germline, CDR1 is LNHDA and CDR2 is SQIVND (reference sequence). As DNA, the CDR3 is TGTGCCAGTATCCCCTCTAGCGGGAGGGCCGGGGAGCTGTTTTTT. Its translation is CASIPSSGRAGELFF.

This clone showed up just a few times. The rearrangement joins TRBV2 to TRBJ2-7; 7 nucleotides agree with TRBD2. Per the germline V gene, CDR1 is SNHLY and CDR2 is FYNNEI. There are 21 residues in the CDR3. V was pared by 8 bases and J by 7 bases, with 35 bases of the junction left unmatched. CDR3 sequence: CASSTSGANRGSSPTRREQYF. The CDR3 DNA follows: TGTGCCAGCTCCACGAGCGGGGCCAACAGAGGATCATCTCCTACGAGAAGGGAGCAGTACTTC. The complete variable domain, with remaining parts taken from reference TRBV2 and TRBJ2-7, reads EPEVTQTPSHQVTQMGQEVILRCVPISNHLYFYWYRQILGQKVEFLVSFYNNEISEKSEIFDDQFSVERPDGSNFTLKIRSTKLEDSAMYFCASSTSGANRGSSPTRREQYFGPGTRLTVT.

The chain combines TRBV30 with TRBJ1-2, with 9 bases that match TRBD1. J was trimmed by 0 bases and V by 5 bases; bases with no gene match: 4. CDR3 length: 14 residues. Germline CDR1 is GTSNPN and CDR2 is SVGIG (reference sequence). CDR3 region: CAWSDRGTNYGYTF. The CDR3 DNA reads TGTGCCTGGTCGGACAGGGGAACTAACTATGGCTACACCTTC.

The V and J genes are TRBV5-1 and TRBJ1-1; TRBD1 is a possible D gene (5 bases). CDR1 is SGHRS, CDR2 YFSETQ, per germline. The germline V and J ends were trimmed by 3 bases and 1 base, with 10 bases remaining between them. This CDR3 comprises 14 residues. The CDR3: CASSSRQQNTEAFF. CDR3 nucleotides: TGCGCCAGCAGCTCCAGACAGCAGAACACTGAAGCTTTCTTT.

The chain uses TRBV6-6 and TRBJ2-2; 8 positions match TRBD2. Germline V lookup: CDR1 MNHNY, CDR2 SVGAGI (reference sequence). The J segment lost 6 bases and the V segment lost 9 bases, leaving 9 bases of the junction unmatched. This CDR3 is built from 14 residues. In DNA form, the CDR3 reads TGTGCCAGTGAGCGGGAGAAAGTGTCCGGGGAGCTGTTTTTT. It translates to CASEREKVSGELFF.

J is TRBJ2-3 and V is TRBV28; 13 nucleotides align to TRBD2. V was pared by 7 bases and J by 6 bases, with 7 bases of the junction left unmatched. CDR1 is MDHEN, CDR2 SYDVKM, per germline. CDR3 length: 15 residues. CDR3 sequence reads: CASTLLAGGPDTQYF. The CDR3 DNA sequence: TGTGCCAGCACCCTACTAGCGGGGGGGCCTGATACGCAGTATTTT.

V and J are TRBV6-5 and TRBJ1-1; D uncertain. The ends were cut back, 7 bases at V and 2 bases at J, with 14 bases in the middle. The length of the CDR3 is 14 residues. Germline values: CDR1 MNHEY, CDR2 SVGAGI. CDR3 protein: CASIAWSINTEAFF. The CDR3 DNA reads TGTGCCAGCATAGCGTGGAGTATTAACACTGAAGCTTTCTTT.

This chain joins TRBV5-4 and TRBJ2-5; tentative D call: TRBD1 (6 bases). The CDR3 contains 13 residues. Between the trimmed V and J ends, which lost 4 bases and 2 bases, there was a span of 9 bases. Germline V gene data show CDR1 as SGHNT and CDR2 as YYREEE (reference sequence). The CDR3 sequence: CASSVQGQETQYF. CDR3 nucleotides: TGTGCCAGCAGCGTACAGGGTCAAGAGACCCAGTACTTC.